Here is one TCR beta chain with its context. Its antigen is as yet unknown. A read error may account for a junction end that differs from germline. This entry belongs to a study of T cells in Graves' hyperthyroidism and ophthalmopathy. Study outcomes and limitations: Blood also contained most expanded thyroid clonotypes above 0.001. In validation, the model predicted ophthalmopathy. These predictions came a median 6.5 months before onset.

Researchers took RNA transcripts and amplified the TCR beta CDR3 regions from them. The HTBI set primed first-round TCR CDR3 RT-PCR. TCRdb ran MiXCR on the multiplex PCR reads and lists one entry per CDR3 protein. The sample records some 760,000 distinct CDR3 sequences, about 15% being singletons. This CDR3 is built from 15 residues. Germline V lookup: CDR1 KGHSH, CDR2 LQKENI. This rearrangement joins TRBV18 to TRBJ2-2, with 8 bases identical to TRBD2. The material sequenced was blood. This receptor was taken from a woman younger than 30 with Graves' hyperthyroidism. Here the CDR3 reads CASPPGLVFTGELFF. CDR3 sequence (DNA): TGTGCCAGCCCACCGGGACTAGTCTTCACCGGGGAGCTGTTTTTT.